Shown below are 22 T cell receptor beta chains from a single sample sequenced in a study of OX40 agonist ivuxolimab in advanced cancers. Sequenced by immunoSEQ multiplex PCR; TCRdb stores in-frame clones only, minus some. The data contain approximately 120,000 clones, 85% to 95% of them seen just once; the ten biggest clones take up around 0.84%. The specimen comprised CD4+ or CD8+ T cells sorted from blood, sampled in a trial of the OX40 agonist ivuxolimab. Every receptor here comes from an adult with an advanced solid tumor such as melanoma, head and neck, liver or kidney cancer.

The V gene is TRBV27, the J gene TRBJ2-7; maybe TRBD1 (6 bases). Trimming stripped 2 bases from V and 5 bases from J, with 10 bases between. This CDR3 is built from 13 residues. Per the germline V gene, CDR1 is MNHEY and CDR2 is SMNVEV (reference sequence). The CDR3 DNA reads TGTGCCAGCAGTTTAGGGGCAGGGGACGAGCAGTACTTC. Protein: CASSLGAGDEQYF.

The chain is built from TRBV18 and TRBJ2-5; no reliable D call. Germline lookup yields CDR1 KGHSH and CDR2 LQKENI. V lost 3 bases, J lost 5 bases, and 10 bases lay in between. The CDR3 runs to 13 residues. CDR3 DNA: TGTGCCAGCTCACCGGTCTGGGCGGAGACCCAGTACTTC. This gives the protein CASSPVWAETQYF.

This rearrangement joins TRBV7-9 to TRBJ2-7; TRBD2 matches at 12 bases. Germline V gene lookup returns CDR1 SEHNR and CDR2 FQNEAQ (reference sequence). V dropped 5 bases and J dropped 6; count of bases not matched to a gene: 5. The CDR3 extends over 14 amino acids. The CDR3 here is CASSRRLAGAEQYF. CDR3 DNA: TGTGCCAGCAGCCGGAGACTAGCGGGAGCCGAGCAGTACTTC.

This chain links TRBV28 with TRBJ2-5, with 8 bases identical to TRBD1. With the DNA end fitting TRBJ2-7 better, the J assignment may be wrong. CDR1 MDHEN and CDR2 SYDVKM come from the germline V gene. The CDR3 loop spans 16 amino acids. The CDR3 region has the DNA TGTGCCAGCAGTCCTACAGGCCCGGGACAGGCCTACGAGCAGTACTTC. Its protein is CASSPTGPGQAYEQYF.

On this clone: This sample includes further DNA sequences coding for the same CDR3. The J gene is TRBJ1-2, the V gene TRBV18, with a weak D call TRBD1 (5 bases). The length of the CDR3 is 13 residues. CDR1 and CDR2 (germline): KGHSH, LQKENI. The V end was cut by 2 bases, the J end by 2 bases, with 6 bases between. CDR3: CASSPDSNYGYTF. The CDR3 DNA reads as TGTGCCAGCTCACCAGACAGCAACTATGGCTACACCTTC.

The CDR3 sequence: CASSMNGKSTGELFF. The CDR3 nucleotides are TGTGCCAGTAGTATGAACGGGAAAAGCACCGGGGAGCTGTTTTTT. This sequence joins TRBV19 and TRBJ2-2; D is perhaps TRBD2 (5 bases). V gave up 3 bases and J gave up 4 bases, with 12 bases separating them. CDR1 and CDR2 from the germline V gene are LNHDA and SQIVND (reference sequence). The CDR3 extends over 15 amino acids.

The chain recombines TRBV5-4 with TRBJ2-3; 13 nucleotides agree with TRBD2. This CDR3 contains 16 residues. V trimming: 3 bases; J trimming: 3 bases; junction bases outside the gene matches: 4. The germline gives CDR1 SGHNT, CDR2 YYREEE (reference sequence). The CDR3 DNA reads as TGTGCCAGCAGCTCCGGACTAGCGGGAGTTACAGATACGCAGTATTTT. Amino acid sequence: CASSSGLAGVTDTQYF.

Regarding this clone: At one boundary the junction diverges from the germline segment, which might be a read error. J is TRBJ1-2 and V is TRBV6-5; 8 nucleotides line up with TRBD1. The CDR3 loop spans 14 amino acids. Per germline, CDR1 MNHEY and CDR2 SVGAGI. CDR3 region: CASSDSYRGEGYTF. The CDR3 DNA is TGTGCCAGCAGTGACTCTTACAGGGGGGAAGGCTACACCTTC.

The chain combines TRBV5-1 with TRBJ2-7, with 11 nucleotides matching TRBD2. The V gene end was trimmed by 4 bases and the J gene end by 6 bases; junction bases not matched to a gene: 9. The CDR3 is 15 residues long. Germline CDR1 is SGHRS and CDR2 is YFSETQ. As DNA, the CDR3 is TGCGCCAGCAGCCAGACTAGCGGGGCTGCGCGCGAGCAGTACTTC. It encodes CASSQTSGAAREQYF.

This clone was observed a few times. This chain links TRBV10-2 with TRBJ1-5; D gene unclear. The CDR3 is 13 residues long. The ends were cut back, 0 bases at V and 7 bases at J, with 7 bases in the middle. CDR1 WSHSY and CDR2 SAAADI come from the germline V gene. The CDR3 loop reads CASSESNGQPQHF. CDR3 in DNA: TGCGCCAGCAGTGAGTCGAACGGGCAGCCCCAGCATTTT.

This clone was counted a single time. This chain joins TRBV28 and TRBJ1-1; D gene ambiguous. The CDR3 is 16 residues long. Trimming removed 3 bases from V and 0 bases from J, with 14 bases in between. CDR1 is MDHEN, CDR2 SYDVKM, per germline. CDR3 sequence: CASSLRIGDMNTEAFF. DNA of the CDR3: TGTGCCAGCAGTTTGCGTATTGGAGATATGAACACTGAAGCTTTCTTT.

V usage is TRBV10-3 and J usage is TRBJ2-7; TRBD2 matches at 11 bases. The germline V gene has CDR1 ENHRY and CDR2 SYGVKD. J was trimmed by 6 bases and V by 10 bases; bases with no gene match: 8. This CDR3 has 13 amino acids. The CDR3 DNA reads TGTGCCACCAAGCTAGCGGGAGGTTCCGAGCAGTACTTC. Translated, it gives CATKLAGGSEQYF.

The chain combines TRBV19 with TRBJ1-1, with no clear D. Germline-derived CDR1 and CDR2 are LNHDA and SQIVND (reference sequence). Trimming pared 1 base from V and 5 bases from J, leaving 17 bases between. The CDR3 loop spans 16 amino acids. CDR3 residues: CASSIALGSWRTEAFF. CDR3 DNA: TGTGCCAGTAGTATAGCCCTGGGTTCTTGGCGAACTGAAGCTTTCTTT. The whole variable domain, remainder taken from reference TRBV19 and TRBJ1-1, is DGGITQSPKYLFRKEGQNVTLSCEQNLNHDAMYWYRQDPGQGLRLIYYSQIVNDFQKGDIAEGYSVSREKKESFPLTVTSAQKNPTAFYLCASSIALGSWRTEAFFGQGTRLTVV.

This clone was recorded a few times. The rearrangement uses TRBV2 and TRBJ1-2; D not certain. CDR3 length: 12 amino acids. Trimming stripped 7 bases from V and 3 bases from J, with 9 bases between. The V gene's germline CDR1 is SNHLY and CDR2 FYNNEI. CDR3: CASTLLDYGYTF. The CDR3 region has the DNA TGTGCCAGCACGCTTTTGGACTATGGCTACACCTTC.

The gene calls are TRBV6-1 and TRBJ1-4; D gene unclear. CDR1 is MNHNS and CDR2 is SASEGT in the germline V gene. CDR3 length equals 16 residues. The V gene lost 2 bases and the J gene lost 3 bases, with 13 bases spanning the gap. CDR3 amino acids: CASSELLGRSNEKLFF. The CDR3 DNA follows: TGTGCCAGCAGTGAATTGTTAGGGAGGTCTAATGAAAAACTGTTTTTT.

The V call is TRBV5-1, the J call TRBJ1-2; unclear D gene. The CDR3 covers 14 residues. V lost 2 bases and J lost 8, with 16 bases in between. CDR1 is SGHRS and CDR2 is YFSETQ in the germline V gene. CDR3 loop: CASSFFGIEDGYTF. The CDR3 coding sequence is TGCGCCAGCAGCTTTTTCGGGATAGAAGACGGCTACACCTTC.

The chain employs TRBV28 and TRBJ2-5; no firm D call. The tail of the sequence fits TRBJ2-7 better, so the J call may be wrong. This CDR3 has 12 amino acids. The germline V gene encodes CDR1 MDHEN and CDR2 SYDVKM. CDR3 DNA: TGTGCCAGCAGTAGGGTTACCTACGAGCAGTACTTC. Encoded protein: CASSRVTYEQYF.

V is TRBV9 and J is TRBJ2-5; D is perhaps TRBD2 (6 bases). Trimming stripped 4 bases from V and 2 bases from J, with 12 bases between. This CDR3 spans 14 amino acids. Germline V gene sequence: CDR1 SGDLS, CDR2 YYNGEE. The CDR3 region is CASSPRTTQETQYF. In DNA, the CDR3 is TGTGCCAGCAGCCCGCGGACTACTCAAGAGACCCAGTACTTC.

This clone appeared a single time. V usage is TRBV5-1 and J usage is TRBJ2-5, with a tentative D call TRBD2 (6 bases). Germline V gene lookup returns CDR1 SGHRS and CDR2 YFSETQ. V lost 4 bases, J lost 4 bases, and 17 bases lay in between. CDR3 length: 15 amino acids. The CDR3 DNA reads TGCGCCAGCAGCCTATCCCCGCGGGGTGGAGAGACCCAGTACTTC. Protein: CASSLSPRGGETQYF.

V and J are TRBV19 and TRBJ2-5; 8 nucleotides align to TRBD2. The J call may be mistaken, given a closer DNA end match to TRBJ2-7. The CDR3 runs to 13 residues. Germline assignment: CDR1 LNHDA and CDR2 SQIVND (reference sequence). The CDR3 DNA reads TGTGCCAGTAGTAGAGCGGGAGCCTACGAGCAGTACTTC. Its translation: CASSRAGAYEQYF.

V gene TRBV30 combines with J gene TRBJ1-5; D ambiguous. The V end was cut by 0 bases, the J end by 4 bases, with 10 bases between. From germline, CDR1 is GTSNPN and CDR2 SVGIG (reference sequence). The CDR3 spans 14 residues. CDR3 coding DNA: TGTGCCTGGAGTGTTGGGCCAGGAAATCAGCCCCAGCATTTT. Its protein is CAWSVGPGNQPQHF. Filled out from reference TRBV30 and TRBJ1-5, the complete variable domain reads SQTIHQWPATLVQPVGSPLSLECTVEGTSNPNLYWYRQAAGRGLQLLFYSVGIGQISSEVPQNLSASRPQDRQFILSSKKLLLSDSGFYLCAWSVGPGNQPQHFGDGTRLSIL.

V is TRBV19 and J is TRBJ1-5; no definite D call. The ends were cut back, 7 bases at V and 0 bases at J, with 7 bases in the middle. The germline V gene has CDR1 LNHDA and CDR2 SQIVND (reference sequence). The CDR3 totals 13 residues. The CDR3 DNA is TGTGCCAGTACAACGTTTAGCAATCAGCCCCAGCATTTT. Translation: CASTTFSNQPQHF.